The next 20 T cell receptor beta chains were all read from a single sample in a study of blood T cell repertoires in COVID-19. TCRdb's copy holds only in-frame clones and misses some; the assay was immunoSEQ multiplex PCR. Counted here are approximately 200,000 clones, 65% to 85% occurring once; the ten biggest clones make up about 10%. Material: peripheral blood. These receptors originate from a woman older than 75 with acute or convalescent COVID-19.

The rearrangement uses TRBV28 and TRBJ2-5; D is perhaps TRBD2 (5 bases). The CDR3 length is 15 residues. V was clipped by 3 bases and J by 4 bases, with 15 bases between them. Germline CDR1 reads MDHEN; CDR2 reads SYDVKM. This CDR3 reads CASSFGGPPVETQYF. As DNA, the CDR3 is TGTGCCAGCAGTTTTGGAGGACCGCCGGTAGAGACCCAGTACTTC. The full variable domain, completed using reference TRBV28 and TRBJ2-5, is DVKVTQSSRYLVKRTGEKVFLECVQDMDHENMFWYRQDPGLGLRLIYFSYDVKMKEKGDIPEGYSVSREKKERFSLILESASTNQTSMYLCASSFGGPPVETQYFGPGTRLLVL.

CDR3: CAWSGDSQTDTQYF. CDR3 nucleotides: TGTGCCTGGAGCGGGGACAGCCAAACAGATACGCAGTATTTT. The rearrangement uses TRBV30 and TRBJ2-3; TRBD1 agrees at 7 bases. From germline, CDR1 is GTSNPN and CDR2 SVGIG (reference sequence). The V segment lost 3 bases and the J segment 3 bases; nucleotides outside the gene matches: 6. The CDR3 consists of 14 residues.

V is TRBV7-8 and J is TRBJ1-1, with 9 bases that match TRBD1. J gave up 1 base and V 5 bases, and 11 bases lay outside the gene matches. The CDR3 runs to 17 residues. CDR1 SGHVS and CDR2 FQNEAQ come from the germline V gene. DNA for the CDR3: TGTGCCAGCAGCCCCGTACTGGGGACAGGGCCGAACACTGAAGCTTTCTTT. This sequence encodes CASSPVLGTGPNTEAFF.

J is TRBJ2-3 and V is TRBV11-2; D is undetermined. CDR3 size: 13 residues. Trimming shortened V by 2 bases and J by 6 bases, and 9 bases separated the two germline ends. Germline values: CDR1 SGHAT, CDR2 FQNNGV. The CDR3 loop reads CASSLSAVDTQYF. The CDR3 region has the DNA TGTGCCAGCAGCTTAAGTGCGGTCGATACGCAGTATTTT.

This clone showed up just once. The V call is TRBV3-1 (or the pseudogene TRBV3-2), the J call TRBJ1-5, with TRBD1 matching 9 bases. Germline CDR1 reads LGHDT; CDR2 reads YNNKEL (reference sequence). The ends lost 3 bases at V and 4 bases at J; junction bases unmatched: 4. This CDR3 region has 15 residues. The CDR3 DNA reads TGTGCCAGCAGCCACCAAGGACAGGGGAATCAGCCCCAGCATTTT. Protein: CASSHQGQGNQPQHF.

This clone was seen only once. This may be a read error, as it is one base from a much larger clone. The gene calls are TRBV12-3 or TRBV12-4 and TRBJ2-7, with D possibly matching TRBD1 (6 bases). The CDR3 has 13 residues. The V end lost 4 bases, the J end lost 2 bases, and 9 bases lay between the germline ends. This chain's CDR3 is CASSSQGTYEQYF. The CDR3, as DNA: TGTGCCAGCAGTTCTCAGGGGACCTACGAGCAGTACTTC.

V is TRBV5-4 and J is TRBJ1-6; 10 positions agree with TRBD1. The CDR3 consists of 17 residues. The germline V gene has CDR1 SGHNT and CDR2 YYREEE (reference sequence). V gave up 0 bases and J gave up 7 bases; unmatched junction bases: 7. In nucleotides, the CDR3 is TGTGCCAGCAGCTTGGAAGGGGACAGGGGCTCGAATTCACCCCTCCACTTT. This translates into CASSLEGDRGSNSPLHF.

The chain carries TRBV11-3 and TRBJ1-3, with D perhaps matching TRBD1 (6 bases). This CDR3 contains 16 residues. The V gene's germline CDR1 is SGHNT and CDR2 YENEEA. V gave up 4 bases and J gave up 4 bases, with 17 bases separating them. CDR3 coding DNA: TGTGCCAGCAGCTCCAATAACAGGGATGCCGGAAACACCATATATTTT. It yields the protein CASSSNNRDAGNTIYF.

The chain couples TRBV18 to TRBJ1-1; D is ambiguous. This CDR3 region has 13 residues. Germline V gene lookup returns CDR1 KGHSH and CDR2 LQKENI. Between the trimmed V and J ends, which lost 2 bases and 0 bases, there was a span of 4 bases. Written as DNA, the CDR3 is TGTGCCAGCTCACCATCGGTGAACACTGAAGCTTTCTTT. Encoded protein: CASSPSVNTEAFF.

The chain couples TRBV7-3 to TRBJ2-7; TRBD1 aligns across 8 bases. The V and J ends lost 10 bases and 9 bases, in that order; junction bases with no gene match: 11. The length of the CDR3 is 12 residues. Germline CDR1 reads SGHTA; CDR2 reads FQGTGA. CDR3 region: CANPDRAVRQYF. CDR3 bases: TGTGCCAACCCGGACAGGGCAGTAAGGCAGTACTTC.

A single count supports this clone. The chain joins TRBV2 to TRBJ2-3; TRBD1 matches at 9 bases. This CDR3 is 14 amino acids long. Germline CDR1 reads SNHLY; CDR2 reads FYNNEI. J was trimmed by 4 bases and V by 8 bases; bases with no gene match: 7. The chain's CDR3 is CASRDRVIADTQYF. DNA of the CDR3: TGTGCCAGCCGGGACAGGGTTATTGCAGATACGCAGTATTTT.

Details on this clone: Germline is not matched at one junction end, which may reflect a read error. The J gene is TRBJ2-3, the V gene TRBV6-2 or TRBV6-3; maybe TRBD2 (6 bases). Germline V lookup: CDR1 MNHEY, CDR2 SVGEGT. The CDR3 is 13 residues long. The CDR3 loop is CASSYYVEGSWAF. In DNA form, the CDR3 reads TGTGCCAGCAGTTATTATGTGGAGGGGTCATGGGCCTTT.

The rearrangement links TRBV5-1 to TRBJ2-5; 7 bases agree with TRBD2. CDR1 and CDR2 (germline): SGHRS, YFSETQ. V lost 0 bases, J lost 5 bases, and 7 bases stayed unmatched. The CDR3 is 15 residues long. The DNA for the CDR3 is TGCGCCAGCAGCTTGGCCCGGCGGGAGAGGGAGACCCAGTACTTC. Its protein product is CASSLARRERETQYF.

The V and J genes are TRBV7-2 and TRBJ2-3; 8 nucleotides align to TRBD2. The CDR3 has 14 residues. From germline, CDR1 is SGHTA and CDR2 FQGNSA. The trim removed 7 bases at V and 0 bases at J, leaving 3 bases unmatched. CDR3 nucleotide sequence: TGTGCCAGCAATAGCGGGGTCAGCACAGATACGCAGTATTTT. This translates into CASNSGVSTDTQYF. Looking up the rest from reference TRBV7-2 and TRBJ2-3 gives the full variable domain: GAGVSQSPSNKVTEKGKDVELRCDPISGHTALYWYRQSLGQGLEFLIYFQGNSAPDKSGLPSDRFSAERTGGSVSTLTIQRTQQEDSAVYLCASNSGVSTDTQYFGPGTRLTVL.

The chain has TRBV7-9 and TRBJ1-1, with D possibly being TRBD1 (6 bases). The length of the CDR3 is 12 residues. Looked up from germline, CDR1 is SEHNR and CDR2 is FQNEAQ (reference sequence). The ends were cut back, 6 bases at V and 3 bases at J, with 8 bases in the middle. The CDR3, as DNA: TGTGCCAGCAGTCGACAGGACACTGAAGCTTTCTTT. It encodes CASSRQDTEAFF.

The rearrangement links TRBV3-1 (or the pseudogene TRBV3-2) to TRBJ2-1; TRBD2 agrees at 8 bases. The CDR3 sequence is 18 residues long. V lost 6 bases to trimming and J lost 6 bases; unmatched junction nucleotides: 19. Germline V gives CDR1 LGHDT, CDR2 YNNKEL (reference sequence). The CDR3 DNA reads TGTGCCAGCAGAGCGGAGGGGCGGGGGGCCCCTGGGGGCAATGAGCAGTTCTTC. It encodes CASRAEGRGAPGGNEQFF.

The chain has TRBV7-2 and TRBJ2-1; a possible D gene is TRBD2 (5 bases). Per the germline V gene, CDR1 is SGHTA and CDR2 is FQGNSA. The CDR3 has 14 amino acids. Between the trimmed V and J ends, which lost 5 bases and 4 bases, there was a span of 12 bases. CDR3 loop: CASSPEGLYNEQFF. The DNA for the CDR3 is TGTGCCAGCAGCCCAGAGGGCTTATACAATGAGCAGTTCTTC.

The chain is built from TRBV5-5 and TRBJ1-1; 7 nucleotides line up with TRBD1. The germline gives CDR1 SGHKS, CDR2 YYEKEE (reference sequence). Losses at the gene ends were 4 bases for V and 8 bases for J; bases not matched to a gene: 14. The length of the CDR3 is 15 residues. The CDR3 region has the DNA TGTGCCAGCAGCCGTTCACAGGGGTCGGGGATAGAAGCTTTCTTT. This sequence encodes CASSRSQGSGIEAFF.

The chain combines TRBV15 with TRBJ2-1, with 7 bases lining up with TRBD2. Germline V gene lookup returns CDR1 LNHNV and CDR2 YYDKDF (reference sequence). V trimming: 1 base; J trimming: 8 bases; junction bases outside the gene matches: 8. CDR3 length equals 15 residues. Here the CDR3 DNA reads TGTGCCACCAGCAGAGGACTAGCTTCCATCGATGAGCAGTTCTTC. Its translation is CATSRGLASIDEQFF.

This clone has only one observation. The V and J genes are TRBV3-1 (or the pseudogene TRBV3-2) and TRBJ2-7; a possible D gene is TRBD2 (6 bases). Germline CDR1 is LGHDT and CDR2 is YNNKEL (reference sequence). CDR3 size: 15 residues. Trimming left V 1 base short and J 5 bases short, with 15 bases between. The CDR3 DNA reads TGTGCCAGCAGCCAAGGTAACCACGGGGGAAACGAGCAGTACTTC. Protein product: CASSQGNHGGNEQYF.